This T cell receptor beta chain was documented in a study of tissue T cells after allogeneic stem cell transplantation. Method: immunoSEQ multiplex PCR; TCRdb's copy keeps in-frame clones and lacks some. This table has some 2,000 clones, roughly two thirds appearing once. CDR1 is FNHDT, CDR2 SITEND, per germline (reference sequence). Trimming removed 3 bases from V and 0 bases from J; junction bases left unmatched: 7. This CDR3 region has 16 residues. For this clone: Mouse gene names and germline throughout. Read sequence stops 1 residue before the CDR3 end, and the germline J gene provides the missing end.

The sample was gut tissue. The chain combines TRBV19 with TRBJ2-3, with 7 positions matching TRBD1. The clonotype comes from a female BALB/c mouse in good health. This mouse strain has H2-d as its MHC haplotype. The DNA read from the CDR3 is TGTGCCAGCAGTAATCCCGGGACAGCTAGTGCAGAAACGCTGTAT. It specifies CASSNPGTASAETLY. The entire CDR3 reads CASSNPGTASAETLYF.